This T cell receptor beta chain emerged from a study of cytotoxic CD8 clonotypes in ibrutinib-treated CLL. Study-wide results and limits: Under treatment, the uncommon public clonotypes either contracted or remained stable.

J was trimmed by 1 base and V by 5 bases; bases with no gene match: 5. Germline V lookup: CDR1 LGHNA, CDR2 YNFKEQ. The CDR3 covers 15 residues. TCRdb keeps only in-frame clones here, not all; method: immunoSEQ multiplex PCR. The table lists more than 150,000 clones, approximately 68% of them singletons. TCR beta libraries used around 2.2 micrograms of DNA from cryopreserved PBMCs. This clone appeared a few times. Its cognate antigen is unknown. The TCR sequence derives from a human donor with chronic lymphocytic leukemia. Sequencing used PBMCs, obtained after 24 months of ibrutinib treatment. The V and J genes are TRBV4-2 and TRBJ2-3, with TRBD1 matching over 8 bases. CDR3 in DNA: TGTGCCAGCAGCTTGGAGGGACAGGGCACAGATACGCAGTATTTT. It encodes CASSLEGQGTDTQYF.